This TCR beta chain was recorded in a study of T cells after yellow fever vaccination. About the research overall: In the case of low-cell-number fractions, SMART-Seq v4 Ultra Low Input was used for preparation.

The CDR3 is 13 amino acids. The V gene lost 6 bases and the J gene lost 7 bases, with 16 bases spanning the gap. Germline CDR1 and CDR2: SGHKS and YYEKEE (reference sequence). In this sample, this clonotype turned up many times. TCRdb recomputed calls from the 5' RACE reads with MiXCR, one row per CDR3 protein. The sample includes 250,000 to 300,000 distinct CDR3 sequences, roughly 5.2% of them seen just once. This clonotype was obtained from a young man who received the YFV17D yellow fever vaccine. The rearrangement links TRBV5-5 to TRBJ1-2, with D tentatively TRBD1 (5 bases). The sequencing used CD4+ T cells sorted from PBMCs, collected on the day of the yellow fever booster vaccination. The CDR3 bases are TGTGCCAGCACCTTCAGGGAATTTGGTGGCTACACCTTC. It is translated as CASTFREFGGYTF.